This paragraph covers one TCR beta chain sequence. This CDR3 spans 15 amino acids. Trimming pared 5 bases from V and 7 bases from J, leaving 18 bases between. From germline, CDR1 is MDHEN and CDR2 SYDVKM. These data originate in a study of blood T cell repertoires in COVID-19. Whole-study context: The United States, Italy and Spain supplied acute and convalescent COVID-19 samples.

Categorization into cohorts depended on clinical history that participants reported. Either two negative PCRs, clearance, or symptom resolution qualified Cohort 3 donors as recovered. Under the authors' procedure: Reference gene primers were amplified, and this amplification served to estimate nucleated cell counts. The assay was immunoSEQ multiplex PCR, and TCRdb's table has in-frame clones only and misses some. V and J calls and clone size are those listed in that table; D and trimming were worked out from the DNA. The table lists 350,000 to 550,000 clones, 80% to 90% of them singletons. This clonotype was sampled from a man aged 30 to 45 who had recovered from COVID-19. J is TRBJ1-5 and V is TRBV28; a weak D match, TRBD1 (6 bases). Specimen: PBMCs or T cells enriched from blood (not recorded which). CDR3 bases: TGTGCCAGCAGTCCACCGGGACATCAATTCCAGCCCCAGCATTTT. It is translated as CASSPPGHQFQPQHF. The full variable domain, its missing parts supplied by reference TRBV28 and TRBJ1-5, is DVKVTQSSRYLVKRTGEKVFLECVQDMDHENMFWYRQDPGLGLRLIYFSYDVKMKEKGDIPEGYSVSREKKERFSLILESASTNQTSMYLCASSPPGHQFQPQHFGDGTRLSIL.